This T cell receptor (beta chain) was identified in a study of T cells after posttransplantation cyclophosphamide. This CDR3 comprises 14 residues. V dropped 5 bases and J dropped 0 bases, with 9 bases sitting between them. CDR1 and CDR2 from the germline V gene are LNHDA and SQIVND (reference sequence). The protocol was immunoSEQ multiplex PCR, while the TCRdb copy is restricted to in-frame clones and leaves out a portion. Found here are some 10,000 clones, no singletons; the ten largest cover approximately 15%. At least ten counts were recorded for this clone. Its antigen is undetermined. Overall study results and limits: Recipient CMV seropositivity and CMV reactivation strongly tracked TRB clonality. Donor CD8+ memory clones often dominated recipient blood repertoires at later times. Tissue-infiltrating T cells from skin or gut overlapped little with blood T cells.

A marrow graft followed busulfan-fludarabine conditioning, with cyclophosphamide on days +3 and +4. This receptor was taken from a female patient between 35 and 55 years old who received an allogeneic stem cell transplant from a related donor, was CMV-positive, and had no GVHD. A subset of T cells may come from the graft donor. V gene TRBV19 combines with J gene TRBJ2-3; D unresolved. This sample comprised PBMCs, obtained after allogeneic stem cell transplant with posttransplant cyclophosphamide. Here the CDR3 DNA reads TGTGCCAGTAGTTTCCGGGTGAGCACAGATACGCAGTATTTT. Encoded protein: CASSFRVSTDTQYF.